The 13 T cell receptor beta chains presented below share a single source sample, sequenced in a study of T cells in Graves' hyperthyroidism and ophthalmopathy. Researchers took RNA transcripts and amplified the TCR beta CDR3 regions from them. The HTBI set primed first-round TCR CDR3 RT-PCR. TCRdb passed the multiplex PCR reads through MiXCR, listing each CDR3 protein once. The sample shows 500,000 to 600,000 distinct CDR3 sequences, less than 20% of them seen only once. Sequenced: blood. The receptor set was obtained from a man aged 35-49 years with Graves' ophthalmopathy.

This clonotype was picked up a small number of times. The chain links TRBV19 to TRBJ2-1; TRBD2 aligns across 10 bases. Germline V gene data show CDR1 as LNHDA and CDR2 as SQIVND (reference sequence). The CDR3 runs 16 residues. V was pared by 3 bases and J by 9 bases, with 11 bases of the junction left unmatched. CDR3 protein: CASSITGSSGRSEQFF. The CDR3 DNA sequence: TGTGCCAGTAGTATTACTGGGAGTAGCGGGAGGTCTGAGCAGTTCTTC.

There are a few counts of this clonotype. The chain is built from TRBV24-1 and TRBJ1-2; D call uncertain. The CDR3 contains 13 residues. Germline CDR1 is KGHDR and CDR2 is SFDVKD. Trimming shortened V by 7 bases and J by 8 bases, and 16 bases separated the two germline ends. CDR3 nucleotide sequence: TGTGCCACCAGCCCAAGGGAGGGCAGGGGCTACACCTTC. It specifies CATSPREGRGYTF.

This clonotype was seen a few times. The V call is TRBV28, the J call TRBJ1-2; 10 bases are a match to TRBD1. V was clipped by 8 bases and J by 4 bases; unmatched bases: 10. Germline lookup yields CDR1 MDHEN and CDR2 SYDVKM. The CDR3 has 15 amino acids. CDR3 DNA: TGTGCCAGCCTGACAGGGGGCACTACGGGCTATGGCTACACCTTC. Protein: CASLTGGTTGYGYTF.

Ten or more counts support this clonotype. This chain connects TRBV20-1 to TRBJ2-3, with 9 bases that match TRBD2. The junction had 7 bases not matched to a gene; V was cut back by 6 bases and J by 0 bases. Germline lookup yields CDR1 DFQATT and CDR2 SNEGSKA (reference sequence). This CDR3 region has 15 residues. The CDR3 loop reads CSAPLAGLSTDTQYF. CDR3 in DNA: TGCAGTGCCCCGCTAGCGGGGCTTAGCACAGATACGCAGTATTTT.

This clonotype was seen repeatedly, ten times or more. This chain joins TRBV9 and TRBJ1-2; 12 bases line up with TRBD1. Germline values: CDR1 SGDLS, CDR2 YYNGEE. Losses at the gene ends were 4 bases for V and 7 bases for J; bases not matched to a gene: 8. The CDR3 runs to 15 residues. The CDR3 coding sequence is TGTGCCAGCAGCCCCTGGGACAGGGGGCGAGGTGGCTACACCTTC. It translates to CASSPWDRGRGGYTF.

This clonotype was observed a handful of times. The chain combines TRBV20-1 with TRBJ1-2; D not resolved. The CDR3 sequence is 11 residues long. Trimming stripped 5 bases from V and 8 bases from J, with 12 bases between. CDR1 and CDR2 from the germline V gene are DFQATT and SNEGSKA (reference sequence). The CDR3 DNA is TGCAGTGCTCTCCAGTTCGGAGGCTACACCTTC. Protein product: CSALQFGGYTF.

This clonotype was seen at least ten times. J is TRBJ2-5 and V is TRBV7-9; 7 bases match TRBD1. Trimming cost V 5 bases and J 5 bases; bases outside gene matches: 5. The CDR3 length is 13 residues. Germline lookup yields CDR1 SEHNR and CDR2 FQNEAQ (reference sequence). The CDR3 sequence is CASSPGQRETQYF. The CDR3 DNA follows: TGTGCCAGCAGCCCGGGACAGCGGGAGACCCAGTACTTC.

This clonotype was recorded at least ten times. The CDR3 bases are TGTGCCAGCAGCATTGGACAGTATAGCTCCTACGAGCAGTACTTC. It encodes CASSIGQYSSYEQYF. This chain connects TRBV6-1 to TRBJ2-7; a possible D gene is TRBD1 (6 bases). Germline CDR1 is MNHNS and CDR2 is SASEGT. CDR3 length: 15 residues. Trimming pared 6 bases from V and 0 bases from J, leaving 15 bases between.

Notes on this clonotype: A read error may explain this, as a much larger clone is one base away. J is TRBJ1-1 and V is TRBV7-8; D ambiguous. CDR3 length equals 15 residues. Germline V gene lookup returns CDR1 SGHVS and CDR2 FQNEAQ. DNA for the CDR3: TGTGCCGGCAGCCCGAGGGTGGAGAACATAGGGGAAGCTTTCTTT. It yields the protein CAGSPRVENIGEAFF.

This rearrangement joins TRBV11-2 to TRBJ2-1; TRBD1 agrees at 12 bases. With V trimmed by 9 bases and J by 9 bases, 12 bases remained unmatched. Germline lookup yields CDR1 SGHAT and CDR2 FQNNGV. This CDR3 comprises 15 residues. The CDR3 sequence: CASSVPGQGAFEQFF. CDR3 bases: TGTGCCAGTAGTGTCCCGGGACAGGGGGCATTTGAGCAGTTCTTC.

There are many counts of this clonotype. This rearrangement joins TRBV3-1 to TRBJ2-1, with 9 bases matching TRBD1. The CDR3 extends over 15 amino acids. V was pared by 2 bases and J by 7 bases, with 6 bases of the junction left unmatched. Germline assignment: CDR1 LGHDT and CDR2 YNNKEL (reference sequence). CDR3 nucleotides: TGTGCCAGCAGCCAAAAAGGGACAGGGAGGAATGAGCAGTTCTTC. It is translated as CASSQKGTGRNEQFF.

The table lists this clonotype with a few counts. The chain couples TRBV20-1 to TRBJ2-7; D unclear. Germline loops: CDR1 DFQATT, CDR2 SNEGSKA (reference sequence). This CDR3 has 11 amino acids. CDR3 bases: TGCAGCGGTGACAAGTCCTACGAGCAGTACTTC. Protein: CSGDKSYEQYF.

This clonotype was recorded at least ten times. The chain links TRBV12-3 or TRBV12-4 to TRBJ2-5; the D is unclear. Trimming stripped 1 base from V and 4 bases from J, with 10 bases between. The CDR3 is 14 amino acids. The CDR3 region has the DNA TGTGCCAGCAGTTTAGGTGGGTCCCGAGAGACCCAGTACTTC. Translated, it gives CASSLGGSRETQYF.